These 18 T cell receptor beta chains were sequenced from one sample in a study of beta chain features in type 1 diabetes. Since all of the isolated RNA was reverse transcribed, expressed TCRB transcripts were what got sequenced. Assay used: immunoSEQ multiplex PCR; TCRdb lists only in-frame clones, some missing. The sample consists of 810,000 or so clones, 17% of them appearing once. Sample: naive CD4+ T cells from blood. Every receptor here comes from a young woman in good health.

The V gene is TRBV5-1, the J gene TRBJ2-7; the match to TRBD1 covers 7 bases. This CDR3 has 15 amino acids. Germline V gene lookup returns CDR1 SGHRS and CDR2 YFSETQ. The V and J ends lost 3 bases and 3 bases, in that order; junction bases with no gene match: 9. In DNA form, the CDR3 reads TGCGCCAGCAGCTGGGGTCGGGACAGTATCTACGAGCAGTACTTC. This codes for CASSWGRDSIYEQYF.

The V call is TRBV19, the J call TRBJ2-7, with TRBD2 matching over 8 bases. The CDR3 length is 13 residues. Trimming at V came to 4 bases and at J to 4 bases, leaving 3 bases not matched to a gene. CDR1 is LNHDA and CDR2 is SQIVND in the germline V gene (reference sequence). CDR3 nucleotide sequence: TGTGCCAGTAGTAAGGGACTAGGGTACGAGCAGTACTTC. Encoded protein: CASSKGLGYEQYF.

This clone showed up just a few times. V and J are TRBV15 and TRBJ2-1; D remains unclear. The germline gives CDR1 LNHNV, CDR2 YYDKDF (reference sequence). The CDR3 loop spans 14 amino acids. V was clipped by 0 bases and J by 7 bases, with 10 bases between them. In DNA form, the CDR3 reads TGTGCCACCAGCAGAGAGGATTGGGTGAATGAGCAGTTCTTC. Its translation is CATSREDWVNEQFF.

This clone was counted between two and nine times. The V and J genes are TRBV2 and TRBJ1-2, with D possibly being TRBD1 (5 bases). V lost 5 bases and J 7 bases, leaving 17 bases between the germline ends. CDR3 size: 14 residues. In germline, CDR1 is SNHLY, CDR2 FYNNEI. This chain's CDR3 is CASSRVSWGSGYTF. In DNA form, the CDR3 reads TGTGCCAGCAGTCGTGTAAGCTGGGGGAGTGGCTACACCTTC.

The rearrangement joins TRBV28 to TRBJ1-5; a possible D gene is TRBD1 (6 bases). Trimming removed 1 base from V and 2 bases from J, with 12 bases in between. Per the germline V gene, CDR1 is MDHEN and CDR2 is SYDVKM. There are 16 residues in the CDR3. CDR3 bases: TGTGCCAGCAGTTTATTCGGCAGGGGCGGCAATCAGCCCCAGCATTTT. Translation gives CASSLFGRGGNQPQHF.

J is TRBJ2-1 and V is TRBV28; D unclear. The germline V gene encodes CDR1 MDHEN and CDR2 SYDVKM. Trimming stripped 2 bases from V and 4 bases from J, with 3 bases between. The CDR3 covers 12 residues. The CDR3 is CASSLMYNEQFF. In DNA, the CDR3 is TGTGCCAGCAGTTTAATGTACAATGAGCAGTTCTTC.

V gene TRBV14 combines with J gene TRBJ2-3; no firm D call. The germline V and J ends were trimmed by 5 bases and 2 bases, with 5 bases remaining between them. Germline V CDR1 and CDR2: SGHDN, FVKESK. This CDR3 is built from 12 residues. CDR3 region: CASSTSTDTQYF. The CDR3 region has the DNA TGTGCCAGCAGCACCTCCACAGATACGCAGTATTTT.

The rearrangement uses TRBV4-2 and TRBJ2-1; possibly TRBD2 for D (6 bases). This CDR3 has 17 residues. Germline V CDR1 and CDR2: LGHNA, YNFKEQ. The V gene lost 2 bases and the J gene lost 8 bases, with 22 bases spanning the gap. The CDR3 DNA follows: TGTGCCAGCAGCCAACCCCTTGGGACTGGAGTTTTTGATGAGCAGTTCTTC. It specifies CASSQPLGTGVFDEQFF.

The sample holds a few counts of this clone. CDR3 nucleotide sequence: TGCAGCGCCCAGCCTAGCGGGAGTTCCACCGGGGAGCTGTTTTTT. Its translation: CSAQPSGSSTGELFF. The chain uses TRBV29-1 and TRBJ2-2; 10 positions agree with TRBD2. This CDR3 is built from 15 residues. In germline, CDR1 is SQVTM, CDR2 ANQGSEA. The V gene end was trimmed by 7 bases and the J gene end by 4 bases; junction bases not matched to a gene: 9.

In this sample, this clone turned up a few times. The same CDR3 also results from other DNA sequences found in this sample. The chain couples TRBV7-2 to TRBJ2-7, with D possibly being TRBD1 (5 bases). The CDR3 length is 11 residues. The V end lost 2 bases, the J end lost 6 bases, and 5 bases lay between the germline ends. Germline V gene sequence: CDR1 SGHTA, CDR2 FQGNSA. This chain's CDR3 is CASSLQGEQYF. In nucleotides, the CDR3 is TGTGCCAGCAGCTTACAGGGCGAGCAGTACTTC.

About this clone itself: The same CDR3 arises from other DNA sequences in this sample as well. The genes are TRBV9 and TRBJ2-2, with D unclear. Looked up from germline, CDR1 is SGDLS and CDR2 is YYNGEE. The CDR3 consists of 14 residues. The V gene lost 0 bases and the J gene lost 2 bases, with 5 bases spanning the gap. This CDR3 reads CASSVVANTGELFF. Written as DNA, the CDR3 is TGTGCCAGCAGCGTAGTAGCTAACACCGGGGAGCTGTTTTTT.

In its sample, this clone was seen a few times. The V gene is TRBV5-6, the J gene TRBJ2-7; D tentatively reads TRBD1 or TRBD2 (7 bases each). Trimming removed 3 bases from V and 5 bases from J, with 15 bases in between. The CDR3 loop spans 14 amino acids. Germline-derived CDR1 and CDR2 are SGHDT and YYEEEE. The CDR3 region is CASSYLQGRDEQYF. For the CDR3, the DNA is TGTGCCAGCAGCTACTTACAGGGGAGGGACGAGCAGTACTTC. The full variable domain, in which reference TRBV5-6 and TRBJ2-7 provide the parts outside the CDR3, is DAGVTQSPTHLIKTRGQQVTLRCSPKSGHDTVSWYQQALGQGPQFIFQYYEEEERQRGNFPDRFSGHQFPNYSSELNVNALLLGDSALYLCASSYLQGRDEQYFGPGTRLTVT.

CDR3 DNA: TGTGCCCGCATAATCCGCCAAGGCACAGATACGCAGTATTTT. This encodes CARIIRQGTDTQYF. The genes are TRBV6-4 and TRBJ2-3; D unresolved. CDR3 length equals 14 residues. CDR1 is MRHNA, CDR2 SNTAGT, per germline. Trimming took off 11 bases at V and 1 base at J, with 16 bases between the two ends.

V usage is TRBV20-1 and J usage is TRBJ1-2; D gene unclear. V lost 5 bases, J lost 13 bases, and 17 bases lay in between. Germline CDR1 DFQATT, CDR2 SNEGSKA (reference sequence). The CDR3 length is 11 residues. The CDR3 reads CSASTPRAGTF. DNA for the CDR3: TGCAGTGCTTCGACCCCAAGGGCCGGCACCTTC.

This clone was recorded a few times. The V call is TRBV6-1, the J call TRBJ2-5, with 11 bases matching TRBD2. Germline assignment: CDR1 MNHNS and CDR2 SASEGT. This CDR3 has 14 residues. The V and J ends lost 5 bases and 3 bases, in that order; junction bases with no gene match: 2. The CDR3 coding sequence is TGTGCCAGCAGTTTTAGCGGGAGGGAAGAGACCCAGTACTTC. This gives the protein CASSFSGREETQYF.

In its sample, this clone was seen a few times. V usage is TRBV6-6 and J usage is TRBJ1-5; the match to TRBD1 covers 8 bases. V shed 2 bases and J 14 bases; nucleotides not matched to a gene: 17. The CDR3 spans 16 residues. Germline loops: CDR1 MNHNY, CDR2 SVGAGI (reference sequence). The CDR3 DNA reads as TGTGCCAGCAGTTACACGACCGGGACAGGCCCCAGGGTCGAGCATTTT. Translation gives CASSYTTGTGPRVEHF.

The chain couples TRBV27 to TRBJ2-2, with D perhaps TRBD2 (6 bases). The CDR3 has 18 residues. CDR1 MNHEY and CDR2 SMNVEV come from the germline V gene (reference sequence). The germline V and J ends were trimmed by 4 bases and 4 bases, with 22 bases remaining between them. The DNA for the CDR3 is TGTGCCAGCAGTTCGAGGTTCCGGGACTTCGTTGTCACCGGGGAGCTGTTTTTT. Its translation is CASSSRFRDFVVTGELFF.

This clone was observed a handful of times. The gene calls are TRBV5-4 and TRBJ2-2, with D maybe TRBD1 (6 bases). The CDR3 runs to 15 residues. Germline V gene lookup returns CDR1 SGHNT and CDR2 YYREEE (reference sequence). V was trimmed by 2 bases and J by 6 bases, leaving 14 bases between them. This CDR3 is CASSFPKQGPGELFF. The CDR3 DNA reads TGTGCCAGCAGCTTCCCCAAACAGGGCCCCGGGGAGCTGTTTTTT.